One T cell receptor beta chain is described in this entry. The length of the CDR3 is 13 residues. V was pared by 0 bases and J by 4 bases, with 9 bases between. CDR1 and CDR2 (germline): GTSNPN, SVGIG (reference sequence). These data belong to a study of blood T cell repertoires in COVID-19. The wider study: The United States, Italy and Spain supplied acute and convalescent COVID-19 samples. In each case, the material was cDNA or gDNA derived from T cells, B-cell-depleted T cells, or PBMCs.

In the authors' workflow: Amplification of reference gene primers was used by the study to estimate nucleated cell counts. Some clones are missing from TCRdb's copy, which holds only in-frame ones; the method was immunoSEQ multiplex PCR. That table gives V, J and clone size, and the DNA gave D and trimming. The sample lists about 65,000 clones, roughly 85% occurring once. This clonotype originated in a human donor in a cohort sampled during active COVID-19. The chain is built from TRBV30 and TRBJ1-1; unclear D gene. The sequencing input was peripheral blood. The CDR3 region has the DNA TGTGCCTGGAGTGTAGCCCAAATCACTGAAGCTTTCTTT. Translation: CAWSVAQITEAFF. Based on the CDR3 plus reference TRBV30 and TRBJ1-1, the full variable domain is SQTIHQWPATLVQPVGSPLSLECTVEGTSNPNLYWYRQAAGRGLQLLFYSVGIGQISSEVPQNLSASRPQDRQFILSSKKLLLSDSGFYLCAWSVAQITEAFFGQGTRLTVV.